This TCR beta chain came from a study of technical replicates of blood from a few donors (dated by TCRdb to the late 2010s). Counted from cysteine to phenylalanine, this CDR3 has 15 amino acids. Only CDR3 DNA is held: 45 bases, read in frame from base 1. According to the germline V gene, CDR1 reads LGHNA and CDR2 reads YNFKEQ. The germline V end is reduced by 5 bases and the J end by 4 bases; junction bases left unmatched: 8. Libraries were built with the immunoSEQ multiplex PCR assay. TCRdb retrieved this table from immuneACCESS and kept in-frame rearrangements only. Not all clones are present; in checked studies, unresolved V genes account for under half, and no reason is known for the remainder. The sample profile shows over 30,000 clones; approximately 90% of them were found once. The ten largest clonotypes hold around 3.9% of the sample. With regard to this clone: What antigen it recognizes has not been identified. Base qualities are missing; no much larger clone stands one base away.

Specimen: PBMCs. The sequence came from a human donor in good health. Some clones in this sample may be carry-over from other donors' samples. The V and J genes are TRBV4-2 and TRBJ2-5; 9 junctional bases match TRBD2. The nucleotide sequence is TGTGCCAGCAGCTCGCGGGGGGGGCTCGGAGAGACCCAGTACTTC. This gives the protein CASSSRGGLGETQYF.